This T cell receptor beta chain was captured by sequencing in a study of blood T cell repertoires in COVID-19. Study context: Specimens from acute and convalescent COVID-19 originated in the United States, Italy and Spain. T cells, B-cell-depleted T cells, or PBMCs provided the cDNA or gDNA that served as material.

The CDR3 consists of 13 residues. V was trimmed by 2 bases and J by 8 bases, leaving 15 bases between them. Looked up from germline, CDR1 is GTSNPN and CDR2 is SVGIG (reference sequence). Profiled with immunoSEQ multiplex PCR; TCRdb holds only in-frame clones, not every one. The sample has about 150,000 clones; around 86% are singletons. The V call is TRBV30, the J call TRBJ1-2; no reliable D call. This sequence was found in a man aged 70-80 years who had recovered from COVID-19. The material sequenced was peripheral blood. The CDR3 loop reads CAWSTLLPGGYTF. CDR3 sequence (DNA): TGTGCCTGGAGTACATTACTTCCGGGAGGCTACACCTTC.